This T cell receptor (beta chain) was profiled in a study of T cell repertoires in cytomegalovirus infection. TCRdb re-derived calls from the reads in MiXCR, one entry per CDR3 protein. There are more than 150,000 distinct CDR3 sequences in the sample; 28% occur only once, and just over 30% lies in the top ten. The V gene end was trimmed by 0 bases and the J gene end by 5 bases; junction bases not matched to a gene: 4. CDR3 length: 14 amino acids. The germline CDR1 and CDR2 sequences are SGHTS and YDEGEE. The J gene is TRBJ1-1, the V gene TRBV5-8; 7 bases match TRBD1. This TCR derives from a human donor in good health (CMV status not recorded). Some clones in this sample may be carry-over from other donors' samples. Specimen: PBMCs. The CDR3 spells CASSLETGRTEAFF. As DNA, the CDR3 is TGTGCCAGCAGCTTGGAGACAGGGAGGACTGAAGCTTTCTTT.